The next 12 T cell receptor beta chains were all read from a single sample in a study of blood T cell repertoires in COVID-19. Assay: immunoSEQ multiplex PCR; the TCRdb copy retains only in-frame clones and omits some. The sample lists under 300,000 clones, more than 85% seen once, with roughly 4% in the top ten. What was sequenced was peripheral blood. The receptors here all came from a man aged 18 to 29 with active or convalescent COVID-19.

J is TRBJ2-2 and V is TRBV28; 11 bases align to TRBD2. This CDR3 is 18 amino acids long. Per germline, CDR1 MDHEN and CDR2 SYDVKM. The trim removed 6 bases at V and 5 bases at J, leaving 14 bases unmatched. CDR3 sequence: CASRSSGGYAIGTGELFF. The CDR3 DNA reads TGTGCCAGCAGGTCTAGCGGGGGGTATGCCATTGGGACCGGGGAGCTGTTTTTT.

A few counts support this clone. This chain joins TRBV4-1 and TRBJ1-1; a possible D gene is TRBD1 (5 bases). In germline, CDR1 is MGHRA, CDR2 YSYEKL. The V and J ends lost 4 bases and 1 base respectively, with 16 bases between them. CDR3 length: 16 amino acids. CDR3 coding DNA: TGCGCCAGCAGCCCTATTTTAAGACAGCAGAACACTGAAGCTTTCTTT. The encoded protein is CASSPILRQQNTEAFF.

This clone was observed a single time. This chain links TRBV5-1 with TRBJ2-7, with D perhaps matching TRBD2 (6 bases). V lost 0 bases, J lost 7 bases, and 11 bases lay in between. In germline, CDR1 is SGHRS, CDR2 YFSETQ. This CDR3 has 13 residues. The CDR3 loop is CASSLGAGTEQYF. As DNA, the CDR3 is TGCGCCAGCAGCTTGGGTGCGGGAACTGAGCAGTACTTC.

This rearrangement joins TRBV9 to TRBJ2-3; weak D call: TRBD2 (6 bases). V lost 3 bases and J lost 8, with 13 bases in between. The V gene's germline CDR1 is SGDLS and CDR2 YYNGEE. The CDR3 runs 13 residues. CDR3 residues: CASSAGSTGTQYF. The CDR3 nucleotides read TGTGCCAGCAGCGCCGGGAGCACCGGTACGCAGTATTTT.

This chain connects TRBV7-9 to TRBJ2-2, with 8 bases fitting TRBD1. CDR1 is SEHNR and CDR2 is FQNEAQ in the germline V gene (reference sequence). V shed 4 bases, J shed 6 bases, and the junction held 4 bases outside the gene matches. The CDR3 is made up of 14 amino acids. CDR3 residues: CASSSRQGSGELFF. CDR3 bases: TGTGCCAGCAGCTCCCGACAGGGGTCCGGGGAGCTGTTTTTT.

This chain uses TRBV11-2 with TRBJ1-1; no definite D call. This CDR3 region has 15 residues. The ends were cut back, 2 bases at V and 4 bases at J, with 14 bases in the middle. From germline, CDR1 is SGHAT and CDR2 FQNNGV. CDR3 in DNA: TGTGCCAGCAGCTTATCAGACTTTTTTACCACTGAAGCTTTCTTT. Its protein is CASSLSDFFTTEAFF.

The chain employs TRBV24-1 and TRBJ2-5, with a weak D call TRBD2 (6 bases). CDR3 length: 20 residues. The germline gives CDR1 KGHDR, CDR2 SFDVKD. Trimming shortened V by 1 base and J by 5 bases, and 28 bases separated the two germline ends. The CDR3: CATSDLRDSGTPNTVETQYF. As DNA, the CDR3 is TGTGCCACCAGTGATTTAAGGGACTCCGGGACTCCCAATACAGTGGAGACCCAGTACTTC.

This sequence joins TRBV11-3 and TRBJ1-1; 7 positions agree with TRBD1. V lost 5 bases to trimming and J lost 1 base; unmatched junction nucleotides: 4. Per the germline V gene, CDR1 is SGHNT and CDR2 is YENEEA. CDR3 length equals 14 residues. Here the CDR3 reads CASSGGTANTEAFF. CDR3 coding DNA: TGTGCCAGCAGCGGTGGGACAGCGAACACTGAAGCTTTCTTT.

V and J are TRBV3-1 (or the pseudogene TRBV3-2) and TRBJ2-7, with 8 nucleotides matching TRBD2. CDR1 and CDR2 (germline): LGHDT, YNNKEL (reference sequence). There are 13 residues in the CDR3. V gave up 9 bases and J gave up 2 bases; unmatched junction bases: 6. The CDR3 nucleotides are TGTGCCAGTCAAGCGGGAGCCCCCTACGAGCAGTACTTC. Amino acids: CASQAGAPYEQYF.

The chain employs TRBV7-6 and TRBJ1-1; D uncertain. The ends were cut back, 3 bases at V and 0 bases at J, with 8 bases in the middle. This CDR3 is built from 14 residues. The germline gives CDR1 SGHVS, CDR2 FNYEAQ. The CDR3 loop is CASSLGGMNTEAFF. The CDR3 DNA reads TGTGCCAGCAGCTTGGGAGGGATGAACACTGAAGCTTTCTTT.

The chain combines TRBV19 with TRBJ2-5; 9 bases align to TRBD1. The CDR3 sequence is 15 residues long. V shed 3 bases, J shed 5 bases, and the junction held 7 bases outside the gene matches. Germline-derived CDR1 and CDR2 are LNHDA and SQIVND (reference sequence). The CDR3 loop is CASSINRGRMETQYF. CDR3 DNA sequence: TGTGCCAGTAGTATCAACAGGGGGCGTATGGAGACCCAGTACTTC.

The V gene is TRBV28, the J gene TRBJ2-3, with D perhaps matching TRBD2 (5 bases). Germline CDR1 reads MDHEN; CDR2 reads SYDVKM. The CDR3 has 15 amino acids. Trimming cost V 5 bases and J 0 bases, with 12 bases left between them. CDR3 loop: CASSRPGVSTDTQYF. CDR3 DNA: TGTGCCAGCAGTCGGCCCGGGGTCAGCACAGATACGCAGTATTTT.